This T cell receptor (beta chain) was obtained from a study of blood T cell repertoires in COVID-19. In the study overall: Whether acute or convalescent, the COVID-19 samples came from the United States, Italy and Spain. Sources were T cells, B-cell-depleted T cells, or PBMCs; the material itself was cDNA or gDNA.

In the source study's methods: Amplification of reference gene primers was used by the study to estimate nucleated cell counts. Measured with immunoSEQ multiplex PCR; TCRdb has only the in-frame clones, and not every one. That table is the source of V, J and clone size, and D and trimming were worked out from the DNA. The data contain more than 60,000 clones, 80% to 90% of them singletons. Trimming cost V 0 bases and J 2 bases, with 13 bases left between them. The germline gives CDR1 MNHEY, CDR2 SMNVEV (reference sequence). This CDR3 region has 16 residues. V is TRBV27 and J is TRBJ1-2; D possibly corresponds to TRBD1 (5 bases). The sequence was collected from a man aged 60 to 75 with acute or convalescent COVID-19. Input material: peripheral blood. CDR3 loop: CASSLSYPGKNYGYTF. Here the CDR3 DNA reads TGTGCCAGCAGTTTATCGTATCCAGGGAAGAACTATGGCTACACCTTC.